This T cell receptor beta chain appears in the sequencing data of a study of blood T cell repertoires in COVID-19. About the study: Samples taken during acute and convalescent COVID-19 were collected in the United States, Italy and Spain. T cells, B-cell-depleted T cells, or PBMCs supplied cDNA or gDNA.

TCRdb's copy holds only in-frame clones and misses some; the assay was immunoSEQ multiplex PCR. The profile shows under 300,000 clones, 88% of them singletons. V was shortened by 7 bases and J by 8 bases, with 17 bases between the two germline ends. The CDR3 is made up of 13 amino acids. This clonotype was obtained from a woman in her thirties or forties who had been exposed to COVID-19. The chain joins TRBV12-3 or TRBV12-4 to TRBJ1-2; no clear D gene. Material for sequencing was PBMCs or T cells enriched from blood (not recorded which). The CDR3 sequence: CASTKIWGGGYTF. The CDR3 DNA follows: TGTGCCAGCACCAAGATCTGGGGAGGAGGCTACACCTTC.